This TCR beta chain stems from a study of OX40 agonist ivuxolimab in advanced cancers. Worth noting for this clone: Antigen unknown.

Here immunoSEQ multiplex PCR was the method, and the copy in TCRdb shows in-frame clones only, minus some. The sample has 50,000 to 70,000 clones, 80% to 90% seen once; the top ten hold around 15%. Study outcomes and limitations: Expanded clones were, on average, more numerous among CD8+ T cells than CD4+.

The sequence was collected from an adult with an advanced solid tumor such as melanoma, head and neck, liver or kidney cancer. Sequenced here: CD4+ or CD8+ T cells sorted from blood, sampled in a trial of the OX40 agonist ivuxolimab.

The CDR3 reads CASSLGTFSTDTQYF. The CDR3 bases are TGTGCCAGCAGCCTGGGGACATTTTCCACAGATACGCAGTATTTT. The chain joins TRBV7-8 to TRBJ2-3; D might be TRBD1 (6 bases). The CDR3 consists of 15 residues. V lost 5 bases, J lost 2 bases, and 14 bases lay in between. The germline CDR1 and CDR2 sequences are SGHVS and FQNEAQ.